What follows are 11 T cell receptor beta chains derived from one specimen sequenced in a study of identical twins. One entry per CDR3 protein, called by TCRdb with MiXCR from the 5' RACE reads. The repertoire includes 450,000 to 650,000 distinct CDR3 sequences, 9.6% of them detected once, and roughly 3% sits in the top ten. The same data also went into a second study, on yellow fever vaccine responses in identical twins.

Input material: PBMCs. These receptors were collected from a woman aged 18-29 years in good health.

The table lists this clonotype with many counts. The chain couples TRBV25-1 to TRBJ2-3, with D possibly matching TRBD2 (7 bases). Germline V gene lookup returns CDR1 MGHDK and CDR2 SYGVNS. The CDR3 is 18 residues long. V lost 6 bases to trimming and J lost 3 bases, with 25 bases between them. CDR3 in DNA: TGTGCCAGCAGGGACAGCGCTTCGGCTAGCGGTTTGACAGATACGCAGTATTTT. This codes for CASRDSASASGLTDTQYF. Full variable domain (outside the CDR3, taken from reference TRBV25-1 and TRBJ2-3): EADIYQTPRYLVIGTGKKITLECSQTMGHDKMYWYQQDPGMELHLIHYSYGVNSTEKGDLSSESTVSRIRTEHFPLTLESARPSHTSQYLCASRDSASASGLTDTQYFGPGTRLTVL.

This clonotype was found many times. The gene calls are TRBV7-2 and TRBJ2-3; no clear D. The CDR3 runs to 12 residues. Looked up from germline, CDR1 is SGHTA and CDR2 is FQGNSA. Trimming left V 3 bases short and J 4 bases short, with 5 bases between. Here the CDR3 reads CASSLSPDTQYF. DNA of the CDR3: TGTGCCAGCAGCTTGTCCCCAGATACGCAGTATTTT.

This clonotype was observed a handful of times. The V and J genes are TRBV25-1 and TRBJ2-6, with 7 bases matching TRBD1. Germline V gives CDR1 MGHDK, CDR2 SYGVNS. The CDR3 spans 16 residues. V dropped 5 bases and J dropped 2; count of bases not matched to a gene: 6. The CDR3 loop reads CASSFHRGPGANVLTF. The CDR3 DNA is TGTGCCAGCAGTTTTCACAGGGGTCCTGGGGCCAACGTCCTGACTTTC.

This clonotype has only a few counts. The chain recombines TRBV11-1 with TRBJ2-7, with TRBD2 matching 10 bases. Germline CDR1 reads SGHAT; CDR2 reads FQDESV (reference sequence). This CDR3 region has 19 residues. V shed 4 bases and J 0 bases; nucleotides not matched to a gene: 15. The CDR3 here is CASSSSGIPLAGSSYEQYF. Here the CDR3 DNA reads TGTGCCAGCAGCTCAAGCGGTATCCCACTAGCGGGGAGCTCCTACGAGCAGTACTTC.

This clonotype came up a few times. V usage is TRBV29-1 and J usage is TRBJ2-2; TRBD1 is a possible D gene (6 bases). The CDR3 covers 16 residues. Germline V gene lookup returns CDR1 SQVTM and CDR2 ANQGSEA. Trimming cost V 0 bases and J 2 bases, with 13 bases left between them. The CDR3, as DNA: TGCAGCGTTGAAGATTTGGAACAGGGCAACACCGGGGAGCTGTTTTTT. Protein: CSVEDLEQGNTGELFF.

This clonotype was recorded at least ten times. The chain links TRBV29-1 to TRBJ2-1; 8 nucleotides match TRBD2. J was trimmed by 8 bases and V by 4 bases; bases with no gene match: 4. Germline values: CDR1 SQVTM, CDR2 ANQGSEA. CDR3 length: 12 amino acids. The CDR3 nucleotides read TGCAGCGTTGCAAGCGGGAGCTATGAGCAGTTCTTC. Amino acids: CSVASGSYEQFF.

In its sample, this clonotype was seen many times. The chain uses TRBV12-3 or TRBV12-4 and TRBJ2-1, with D possibly being TRBD1 or TRBD2 (5 bases each). This CDR3 spans 14 amino acids. V lost 3 bases and J lost 4, with 10 bases in between. For the CDR3, the DNA is TGTGCCAGCAGTTTCACGGGGCTGTACAATGAGCAGTTCTTC. The encoded protein is CASSFTGLYNEQFF.

The J gene is TRBJ2-2, the V gene TRBV6-1; maybe TRBD2 (6 bases). V lost 7 bases to trimming and J lost 1 base, with 13 bases between them. The CDR3 consists of 15 residues. Germline V gene sequence: CDR1 MNHNS, CDR2 SASEGT. CDR3 residues: CASNSRRGNTGELFF. CDR3 DNA: TGTGCCAGCAATAGCAGGAGGGGGAACACCGGGGAGCTGTTTTTT.

Only a few counts were recorded for this clonotype. The chain is built from TRBV20-1 and TRBJ2-7; D might be TRBD2 (6 bases). This CDR3 region has 13 residues. The germline CDR1 and CDR2 sequences are DFQATT and SNEGSKA (reference sequence). V was trimmed by 3 bases and J by 2 bases, leaving 11 bases between them. In DNA, the CDR3 is TGCAGTGCTAGGGCTAGCGAGACCTACGAGCAGTACTTC. Residues: CSARASETYEQYF.

This clonotype was counted between two and nine times. The chain links TRBV20-1 to TRBJ2-1, with 10 bases matching TRBD2. The CDR3 length is 16 residues. V lost 1 base to trimming and J lost 6 bases; unmatched junction nucleotides: 9. The germline V gene encodes CDR1 DFQATT and CDR2 SNEGSKA (reference sequence). The CDR3 sequence is CSARAHRTSGINEQFF. The CDR3 DNA is TGCAGTGCTAGAGCCCACCGGACTAGCGGCATCAATGAGCAGTTCTTC.

A remark on this clonotype: This may arise from a read error, as a much more abundant clone is one base away. The chain couples TRBV5-1 to TRBJ2-7, with D unclear. There are 14 residues in the CDR3. V dropped 0 bases and J dropped 3 bases, with 10 bases sitting between them. The germline V gene encodes CDR1 SGHRS and CDR2 YFSETQ. For the CDR3, the DNA is TGCGCCAGCAGCTTGGGCACCGTCTACTACGAGCAGTACTTC. Encoded protein: CASSLGTVYYEQYF.